This is a list of T cell receptor beta chains from one sample in a study of blood T cell repertoires in COVID-19. Generated by immunoSEQ multiplex PCR, the TCRdb table keeps only in-frame clones and is missing some. The table has 150,000 to 200,000 clones, 84% seen once; the top ten hold approximately 14%. The specimen was PBMCs or T cells enriched from blood (not recorded which). Receptors originate from a man aged 45-65 years who had recovered from COVID-19. Each CDR3 is given with its conserved first and last residue. Each record gives: CDR3 DNA, CDR3 protein, J gene, V gene, clone size, CDR3 length, D gene. A D gene is named only where the DNA matches it firmly. Part of the rows lack a size; the others show once, few, many or a class for expanded clones.

DNA: TGTGCCAGTACCTGGTGGGCAGGGAAAGGTGTGAGCAATCAGCCCCAGCATTTT; CDR3: CASTWWAGKGVSNQPQHF; J: TRBJ1-5; V: TRBV19; size: NA; length: 18; D: NA
DNA: TGTGCCAGTGCGTATTGGGGTTTGAGGGATTCGAACACTGAAGCTTTCTTT; CDR3: CASAYWGLRDSNTEAFF; J: TRBJ1-1; V: TRBV19; size: NA; length: 17; D: NA
DNA: TGTGCCAGCAGTACTACAGGAATGTACACTGAAGCTTTCTTT; CDR3: CASSTTGMYTEAFF; J: TRBJ1-1; V: TRBV6-5; size: NA; length: 14; D: NA
DNA: TGCGCCAGCAGCCAACTCGGGACTGGGCACCGCGAGCAGTACTTC; CDR3: CASSQLGTGHREQYF; J: TRBJ2-7; V: TRBV4-1; size: NA; length: 15; D: NA
DNA: TGCGCCAGCAGCGCGGGGGGGAACACTGAAGCTTTCTTT; CDR3: CASSAGGNTEAFF; J: TRBJ1-1; V: TRBV5-1; size: once; length: 13; D: NA
DNA: TGTGCCAGCAGGAACCCGGGGGTTTCGGAGCCCCAGCATTTT; CDR3: CASRNPGVSEPQHF; J: TRBJ1-5; V: TRBV6-5; size: NA; length: 14; D: NA
DNA: TGTGCCAGCAGCCAAGATACAGTTGAAGCTTTCTTT; CDR3: CASSQDTVEAFF; J: TRBJ1-1; V: TRBV4-2; size: few; length: 12; D: NA
DNA: TGTGCCAGCGAGGACAGGGAAAAACTGTTTTTT; CDR3: CASEDREKLFF; J: TRBJ1-4; V: TRBV28; size: NA; length: 11; D: TRBD1
DNA: TGTGCCTGGAGTCCCCCCCGCCAGGGGGCCCCTGAAGCTTTCTTT; CDR3: CAWSPPRQGAPEAFF; J: TRBJ1-1; V: TRBV30; size: NA; length: 15; D: TRBD1
DNA: TGTGCCAGCAGCACAGGGACCGGAAACACCATATATTTT; CDR3: CASSTGTGNTIYF; J: TRBJ1-3; V: TRBV7-7; size: once; length: 13; D: NA
DNA: TGTGCCAGCAGGGCCCGGCACGGAGCGAATGAAAAACTGTTTTTT; CDR3: CASRARHGANEKLFF; J: TRBJ1-4; V: TRBV27; size: NA; length: 15; D: NA
DNA: TGTGCCAGCTCACCGAATGACAGGGGGGTCGGCTACACCTTC; CDR3: CASSPNDRGVGYTF; J: TRBJ1-2; V: TRBV18; size: NA; length: 14; D: TRBD1
DNA: TGTGCCAGCAACCTAAGGACAGGGCGAGAGACCCAGTACTTC; CDR3: CASNLRTGRETQYF; J: TRBJ2-5; V: TRBV7-9; size: NA; length: 14; D: TRBD1
DNA: TGTGCCTGGAACGGCCAGGGGGTCGGTTCACCCCTCCACTTT; CDR3: CAWNGQGVGSPLHF; J: TRBJ1-6; V: TRBV30; size: once; length: 14; D: TRBD1
DNA: TGTGCCAGCCAGAATCAACTAGTGAACACTGAAGCTTTCTTT; CDR3: CASQNQLVNTEAFF; J: TRBJ1-1; V: TRBV6-5; size: NA; length: 14; D: NA
DNA: TGTGCCAGCTCTCCCGGCGGGGGGGATGAAAAACTGTTTTTT; CDR3: CASSPGGGDEKLFF; J: TRBJ1-4; V: TRBV18; size: NA; length: 14; D: NA
DNA: TGTGCCAGCAGTCCGGGACAGTTCCATCAGCCCCAGCATTTT; CDR3: CASSPGQFHQPQHF; J: TRBJ1-5; V: TRBV6-4; size: NA; length: 14; D: TRBD1
DNA: TGTGCCAGCAGCCAACGGGACAGGGGAGGCACCGGGGAGCTGTTTTTT; CDR3: CASSQRDRGGTGELFF; J: TRBJ2-2; V: TRBV3-1/TRBV3-2; size: once; length: 16; D: TRBD1
DNA: TGCGCCAGCAGCTGGGGACAGGGGACCCAAGAGACCCAGTACTTC; CDR3: CASSWGQGTQETQYF; J: TRBJ2-5; V: TRBV5-1; size: NA; length: 15; D: TRBD1
DNA: TGCAGTGCGACTAGCGATTACGAGCAGTACTTC; CDR3: CSATSDYEQYF; J: TRBJ2-7; V: TRBV20-1; size: NA; length: 11; D: TRBD2
DNA: TGTGCCAGTAGTATATTCAGCAAGACTTCCTACGAGCAGTACTTC; CDR3: CASSIFSKTSYEQYF; J: TRBJ2-7; V: TRBV19; size: NA; length: 15; D: NA
DNA: TGTGCCAGCAGTTACAGGGGGCTTGGCTATGGCTACACCTTC; CDR3: CASSYRGLGYGYTF; J: TRBJ1-2; V: TRBV6-5; size: NA; length: 14; D: TRBD1
DNA: TGTGCCAGTAGTACCTCCTTGGGAAGGACAGATGAAAAACTGTTTTTT; CDR3: CASSTSLGRTDEKLFF; J: TRBJ1-4; V: TRBV19; size: NA; length: 16; D: NA
DNA: TGTGCCAGCTCTTTGGACATATCAAATAATTCACCCCTCCACTTT; CDR3: CASSLDISNNSPLHF; J: TRBJ1-6; V: TRBV18; size: NA; length: 15; D: NA
DNA: TGTGCCACCAGTGATGGTCCGGGCAGGGGGACATACGAGCAGTACTTC; CDR3: CATSDGPGRGTYEQYF; J: TRBJ2-7; V: TRBV24-1; size: NA; length: 16; D: TRBD1
DNA: TGTGCCAGCAGCCAAAAGGGGACAGGCGGTAACCAGCCCCAGCATTTT; CDR3: CASSQKGTGGNQPQHF; J: TRBJ1-5; V: TRBV3-1/TRBV3-2; size: NA; length: 16; D: TRBD1
DNA: TGTGCCAGCAGCCAAGCCTCCCTACTAGCGGGGTATGACAATGAGCAGTTCTTC; CDR3: CASSQASLLAGYDNEQFF; J: TRBJ2-1; V: TRBV3-1/TRBV3-2; size: NA; length: 18; D: TRBD2
DNA: TGCGCCAGCAGTGTCTGGCAGGGGATGGAAAAACTGTTTTTT; CDR3: CASSVWQGMEKLFF; J: TRBJ1-4; V: TRBV10-2; size: NA; length: 14; D: NA
DNA: TGTGCCAGCAGCCCACAGGGGGGGCCTTTGCCCCAGCATTTT; CDR3: CASSPQGGPLPQHF; J: TRBJ1-5; V: TRBV9; size: once; length: 14; D: TRBD1
DNA: TGTGCCAGCTCACCAGGTCTAGCTGGTGGCTACACCTTC; CDR3: CASSPGLAGGYTF; J: TRBJ1-2; V: TRBV18; size: NA; length: 13; D: NA
DNA: TGCGCCAGCAGCTTTGAGGGATCCGGCTCACCCCTCCACTTT; CDR3: CASSFEGSGSPLHF; J: TRBJ1-6; V: TRBV5-1; size: NA; length: 14; D: NA
DNA: TGTGCCAGCAGCCCACTCCTAGCGGGGGGCACAGATACGCAGTATTTT; CDR3: CASSPLLAGGTDTQYF; J: TRBJ2-3; V: TRBV9; size: NA; length: 16; D: TRBD2
DNA: TGTGCCAGCAGGCCGGGACAGGGTTTGGAAAAACTGTTTTTT; CDR3: CASRPGQGLEKLFF; J: TRBJ1-4; V: TRBV6-5; size: NA; length: 14; D: TRBD1
DNA: TGTGCCAGCAGCTTACACGGCGGGGGGGAGAATGAGCAGTTCTTC; CDR3: CASSLHGGGENEQFF; J: TRBJ2-1; V: TRBV7-9; size: NA; length: 15; D: TRBD2
DNA: TGTGCCAGCAGCTTCGGGACTAGCGGGGTCGGGGAGCTGTTTTTT; CDR3: CASSFGTSGVGELFF; J: TRBJ2-2; V: TRBV3-1/TRBV3-2; size: NA; length: 15; D: TRBD2
DNA: TGTGCCTGGTCTCCTGCGGGGAATCAGCCCCAGCATTTT; CDR3: CAWSPAGNQPQHF; J: TRBJ1-5; V: TRBV30; size: NA; length: 13; D: NA
DNA: TGTGCCAGCAGCCAGGGAGATAGACAGGGGAGAGATGGCTACACCTTC; CDR3: CASSQGDRQGRDGYTF; J: TRBJ1-2; V: TRBV3-1/TRBV3-2; size: once; length: 16; D: TRBD1
DNA: TGCAGCGTTGATGGCCAGGGACTTCGCGGGGGGGCGGCAGATACGCAGTATTTT; CDR3: CSVDGQGLRGGAADTQYF; J: TRBJ2-3; V: TRBV29-1; size: NA; length: 18; D: TRBD2
DNA: TGTGCCAGCAGCCCGACCCAGACAGGTCCTAATGAAAAACTGTTTTTT; CDR3: CASSPTQTGPNEKLFF; J: TRBJ1-4; V: TRBV11-2; size: few; length: 16; D: NA
DNA: TGTGCCAGTAGGCTTGGACATGGGAATTACGAGCAGTACTTC; CDR3: CASRLGHGNYEQYF; J: TRBJ2-7; V: TRBV19; size: once; length: 14; D: NA
DNA: TGTGCCAGCAGCCCTTGGGGGGGTTCCACAGATACGCAGTATTTT; CDR3: CASSPWGGSTDTQYF; J: TRBJ2-3; V: TRBV11-2; size: NA; length: 15; D: TRBD2
DNA: TGTGCCAGCAGCCATACGGGGGGAGGAACTGAAGCTTTCTTT; CDR3: CASSHTGGGTEAFF; J: TRBJ1-1; V: TRBV3-1/TRBV3-2; size: NA; length: 14; D: NA
DNA: TGTGCCAGCAGTTACGAGTTTAACACTGAAGCTTTCTTT; CDR3: CASSYEFNTEAFF; J: TRBJ1-1; V: TRBV6-5; size: NA; length: 13; D: NA
DNA: TGTGCCAGCAGCTTAGACTCAGCGGGCGGTGGAAACACCATATATTTT; CDR3: CASSLDSAGGGNTIYF; J: TRBJ1-3; V: TRBV7-9; size: NA; length: 16; D: NA
DNA: TGTGCCGGATCCCGGGGAATCACCGGGGAGCTGTTTTTT; CDR3: CAGSRGITGELFF; J: TRBJ2-2; V: TRBV6-5; size: NA; length: 13; D: NA
DNA: TGTGCCAGCAGCCACCTATCCAACAGGCTCTATGGCTACACCTTC; CDR3: CASSHLSNRLYGYTF; J: TRBJ1-2; V: TRBV7-9; size: NA; length: 15; D: NA
DNA: TGTGCCAGCAGCGCACAGGGGACCGGGGAGCTGTTTTTT; CDR3: CASSAQGTGELFF; J: TRBJ2-2; V: TRBV6-4; size: NA; length: 13; D: TRBD1
DNA: TGTGCCAGCAGTGAGGACAGGGGATATGAGCAGTTCTTC; CDR3: CASSEDRGYEQFF; J: TRBJ2-1; V: TRBV6-1; size: NA; length: 13; D: TRBD1
DNA: TGTGCCAGCAGCCCAGACAGTGTCAATCAGCCCCAGCATTTT; CDR3: CASSPDSVNQPQHF; J: TRBJ1-5; V: TRBV7-8; size: few; length: 14; D: NA
DNA: TGTGCCAGCTCCCTCGGTGTTCTAAGCTCTGGAAACACCATATATTTT; CDR3: CASSLGVLSSGNTIYF; J: TRBJ1-3; V: TRBV18; size: NA; length: 16; D: NA